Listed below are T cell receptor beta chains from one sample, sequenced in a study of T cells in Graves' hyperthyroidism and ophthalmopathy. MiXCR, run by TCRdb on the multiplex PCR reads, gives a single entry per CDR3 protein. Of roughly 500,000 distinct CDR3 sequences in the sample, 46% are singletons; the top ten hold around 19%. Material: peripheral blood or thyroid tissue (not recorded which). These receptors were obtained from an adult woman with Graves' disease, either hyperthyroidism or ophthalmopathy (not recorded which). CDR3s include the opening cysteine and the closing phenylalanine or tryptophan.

CASYGLTGGTEAFF | 14 | TRBV28
CASSMPGGRNQPQHF | 15 | TRBV19
CASSPGGQGYLAFF | 14 | TRBV28
CASSSGQQETQYF | 13 | TRBV28
CATSGWTNTEAFF | 13 | TRBV24-1
CASTFSPGTGINQPQHF | 17 | TRBV19
CASSYSNVWTGGGQPQHF | 18 | TRBV6-5
CASSPPQAIRAFF | 13 | TRBV18
CSARVPPDRTYEAFF | 15 | TRBV20-1
CATSPPSGSYEQYF | 14 | TRBV10-3
CATSSPRHLATGELFF | 16 | TRBV24-1
CASSTNRGRLEKLFF | 15 | TRBV11-2
CASSSTSGSRETQYF | 15 | TRBV6-5